This entry features one TCR beta chain sequence. It lacks a known antigen. Base qualities were left out, and no much larger clone turns up one base away. These data originate in a study of T cells after yellow fever vaccination (dated by TCRdb to about 2019). Background for the entire study: The SMART-Seq v4 Ultra Low Input RNA kit was used to prepare libraries from fractions with low cell numbers. To follow T-cell clones before and after primary and booster YFV17D yellow fever vaccination, bulk TCR alpha and beta repertoires were sequenced over time. Two healthy male donors, one aged 18 to 30 and one aged 30 to 40 years, were included in the cohort. Blood samples were taken at several timepoints before and after primary and secondary immunization, and bulk PBMC replicates and cell subsets were isolated.

Here is what the overall study found, with its caveats: Because only a couple of donors were included in the study, the extent to which the findings can be generalized is limited. A small fraction of clonotypes appeared in both the CD4 and CD8 compartments, likely as a result of convergent recombination. Most clones expanded after primary vaccination (approximately 95% of CD4 and roughly 91% of CD8) were re-detected after the booster, suggesting that broad memory maintenance occurred. Computational filtering was required because FACS-sorted repertoires could contain abundant contaminating clonotypes from the bulk population. The secondary T-cell response was weaker than the primary response but faster, peaking on day 5 instead of day 15.

Synthesis of TCR cDNA relied on 5'RACE template switching, a step that introduced a universal primer site along with unique molecular identifiers. cDNA synthesis was primed from both the TCR alpha and TCR beta constant segments. Library amplification involved two PCR steps, and the second step added sample barcodes and sequencing adapters. Libraries were sequenced on Illumina HiSeq 2500 (2x100 bp) or NovaSeq (2x150 bp). The study's processing was this. Demultiplexing of reads and collapsing into UMI consensus sequences were performed with MIGEC, and V(D)J alignment was carried out with MiXCR. Vaccine-responding clonotypes were defined with edgeR using replicate PBMC samples, requiring FDR below 0.01 and a log2 fold change above 5 up to day 15. Each bulk clonotype received a CD4 or CD8 identity based on whether the sequenced CD4 or CD8 repertoire contained that clonotype at higher abundance. Using fastp at Q25 and MiXCR, TCRdb reprocessed the public reads and kept productive beta chains. Rows are unified per CDR3 protein, each entry keeping the most common DNA and genes. In this record, the V and J calls reflect TCRdb's handling and not the investigators' own analysis. This sample comprises some 400,000 distinct CDR3 sequences, under 7.5% of them detected only once. Approximately 15% of the sample goes to the ten largest clones.

The treatment or condition label here, explained by the study, means: live attenuated yellow fever vaccine strain. At each blood-draw timepoint, two biological replicates of bulk PBMCs were obtained. PBMCs were isolated from peripheral blood using a standard Ficoll-Paque protocol. TriZol was used to extract RNA from bulk PBMCs, CD4 and CD8 fractions, and dextramer-positive and dextramer-negative fractions. Trimmed from V: 4 bases; trimmed from J: 1 base; junction bases lacking a gene match: 13. The CDR3 sequence holds 17 residues, the cysteine and phenylalanine included. The kept DNA is CDR3 alone, 51 bases in frame from the first base. The germline V gene encodes CDR1 SGDLS and CDR2 YYNGEE.

This clonotype was obtained from a man younger than 40 who received the YFV17D yellow fever vaccine. In this chain, TRBV9 is recombined with TRBJ2-5; 7 bases in the junction line up with TRBD2. The sample in question was PBMCs, obtained 5 days after the yellow fever booster vaccination. CDR3 sequence: CASSPQSPKRGQETQYF. Here is the DNA: TGTGCCAGCAGCCCCCAATCACCGAAGCGGGGCCAAGAGACCCAGTACTTC.